The 30 T cell receptor beta chains below come from one sample, sequenced in a study of T cell changes during pregnancy in multiple sclerosis. The table came from immunoSEQ multiplex PCR; TCRdb's copy has only in-frame clones and leaves some out. The table lists about 51,000 clones, 93% of them singletons. This material consisted of peripheral blood, taken in the second trimester of pregnancy. The receptors were gathered from a female donor with multiple sclerosis, enrolled in a pregnancy study.

This sequence joins TRBV27 and TRBJ2-5, with 10 positions matching TRBD1. The V gene's germline CDR1 is MNHEY and CDR2 SMNVEV (reference sequence). The J segment lost 5 bases and the V segment lost 4 bases, leaving 10 bases of the junction unmatched. CDR3 length: 16 amino acids. CDR3 sequence: CASSWSGTGAVETQYF. CDR3 in DNA: TGTGCCAGCAGTTGGTCCGGGACAGGGGCCGTCGAGACCCAGTACTTC.

The rearrangement uses TRBV6-6 and TRBJ1-4; 10 bases are shared with TRBD1. The germline gives CDR1 MNHNY, CDR2 SVGAGI (reference sequence). This CDR3 has 14 amino acids. Trimming removed 7 bases from V and 5 bases from J; junction bases left unmatched: 4. The DNA for the CDR3 is TGTGCCAGCAAGGGGGACAGGGGAAATGAAAAACTGTTTTTT. Its protein product is CASKGDRGNEKLFF.

The gene calls are TRBV6-1 and TRBJ1-5, with 7 bases fitting TRBD1. CDR3 length: 13 residues. V shed 5 bases and J 6 bases; nucleotides not matched to a gene: 4. Germline V gene data show CDR1 as MNHNS and CDR2 as SASEGT. CDR3 region: CASSQGGGQPQHF. The CDR3 region has the DNA TGTGCCAGCAGTCAGGGGGGTGGTCAGCCCCAGCATTTT.

This sequence joins TRBV5-4 and TRBJ1-6; tentatively, D is TRBD1 (6 bases). The CDR3 consists of 15 residues. The germline CDR1 and CDR2 sequences are SGHNT and YYREEE (reference sequence). V lost 3 bases, J lost 6 bases, and 13 bases lay in between. In DNA form, the CDR3 reads TGTGCCAGCAGCTCTGCAGGGGATTCTAATTCACCCCTCCACTTT. As protein: CASSSAGDSNSPLHF.

The chain is built from TRBV7-6 and TRBJ2-2, with 7 bases that match TRBD1. This CDR3 is 17 amino acids long. Germline V CDR1 and CDR2: SGHVS, FNYEAQ. V was clipped by 0 bases and J by 0 bases; unmatched bases: 4. CDR3 DNA sequence: TGTGCCAGCAGCTTAGCACGACAGGGTTCGAACACCGGGGAGCTGTTTTTT. Amino acids: CASSLARQGSNTGELFF.

V usage is TRBV5-1 and J usage is TRBJ2-1; a possible D gene is TRBD1 (6 bases). Germline loops: CDR1 SGHRS, CDR2 YFSETQ. The CDR3 loop spans 13 amino acids. V was shortened by 0 bases and J by 6 bases, with 7 bases between the two germline ends. The CDR3 protein is CASSLGTVNEQFF. The CDR3 DNA reads TGCGCCAGCAGCTTGGGGACAGTCAATGAGCAGTTCTTC.

V is TRBV7-9 and J is TRBJ2-1; 15 nucleotides agree with TRBD2. V lost 3 bases and J lost 10; bases outside the gene matches: 7. CDR3 size: 16 residues. Per germline, CDR1 SEHNR and CDR2 FQNEAQ (reference sequence). The CDR3 DNA sequence: TGTGCCAGCAGCTTCCTCTCGGGACTAGCGGGAGGCGAGCAGTTCTTC. Translating gives CASSFLSGLAGGEQFF.

This chain uses TRBV28 with TRBJ2-7; possible D gene TRBD1, 6 bases. This CDR3 spans 14 amino acids. Per the germline V gene, CDR1 is MDHEN and CDR2 is SYDVKM. Trimming pared 3 bases from V and 0 bases from J, leaving 9 bases between. For the CDR3, the DNA is TGTGCCAGCAGTTTTCAGGGGAACTCCTACGAGCAGTACTTC. Its protein product is CASSFQGNSYEQYF.

This sequence joins TRBV5-4 and TRBJ2-3; TRBD1 might be the D (6 bases). Trimming pared 0 bases from V and 4 bases from J, leaving 9 bases between. The CDR3 loop spans 14 amino acids. Germline CDR1 reads SGHNT; CDR2 reads YYREEE (reference sequence). The CDR3 here is CASSLEGVPDTQYF. For the CDR3, the DNA is TGTGCCAGCAGCTTGGAGGGGGTGCCAGATACGCAGTATTTT.

A single count supports this clone. The chain links TRBV11-2 to TRBJ1-4; no reliable D call. Per the germline V gene, CDR1 is SGHAT and CDR2 is FQNNGV. This CDR3 has 15 amino acids. V was pared by 4 bases and J by 5 bases, with 14 bases between. The DNA of the CDR3 is TGTGCCAGCAGCTCCACCACCGGGTCGAATGAAAAACTGTTTTTT. As protein: CASSSTTGSNEKLFF.

J is TRBJ1-3 and V is TRBV7-6; D gene uncertain. V dropped 4 bases and J dropped 1 base, with 5 bases sitting between them. The length of the CDR3 is 13 residues. Germline CDR1 and CDR2: SGHVS and FNYEAQ. CDR3 amino acids: CASSSGSGNTIYF. The DNA for the CDR3 is TGTGCCAGCAGCTCGGGATCTGGAAACACCATATATTTT.

The DNA for the CDR3 is TGTGCCAGCAGCTTGGTCGGAGGGCCGAATACTGAAGCTTTCTTT. As protein: CASSLVGGPNTEAFF. The gene calls are TRBV5-5 and TRBJ1-1; D not resolved. V was cut by 0 bases and J by 5 bases, with 14 bases left in between. Germline assignment: CDR1 SGHKS and CDR2 YYEKEE (reference sequence). This CDR3 has 15 amino acids.

The chain couples TRBV7-9 to TRBJ2-1; 7 bases match TRBD2. Trimming at V came to 4 bases and at J to 13 bases, leaving 7 bases not matched to a gene. The CDR3 has 12 residues. The germline gives CDR1 SEHNR, CDR2 FQNEAQ (reference sequence). The CDR3 loop reads CASSSEGLGQFF. The DNA of the CDR3 is TGTGCCAGCAGCTCAGAAGGACTAGGTCAGTTCTTC.

This chain links TRBV2 with TRBJ1-2, with TRBD1 matching over 7 bases. V trimming: 7 bases; J trimming: 4 bases; junction bases outside the gene matches: 12. Germline CDR1 SNHLY, CDR2 FYNNEI. CDR3 size: 15 residues. CDR3: CASNPGQGGAYGYTF. The CDR3 nucleotides read TGTGCCAGCAATCCAGGGCAGGGGGGAGCCTATGGCTACACCTTC.

The chain links TRBV14 to TRBJ1-2, with 7 positions matching TRBD1. This CDR3 contains 16 residues. The V gene end was trimmed by 4 bases and the J gene end by 4 bases; junction bases not matched to a gene: 12. Germline CDR1 reads SGHDN; CDR2 reads FVKESK. The CDR3 region has the DNA TGTGCCAGCAGCCTCCGAGGGGGCAGACAAGGCTATGGCTACACCTTC. It encodes CASSLRGGRQGYGYTF.

The table lists this clone with a few counts. The V gene is TRBV29-1, the J gene TRBJ1-1; D call uncertain. The CDR3 length is 14 residues. The V and J ends lost 0 bases and 0 bases respectively, with 8 bases between them. Germline loops: CDR1 SQVTM, CDR2 ANQGSEA. CDR3 nucleotides: TGCAGCGTTGAAGAAAGGAGGTTGAACACTGAAGCTTTCTTT. This codes for CSVEERRLNTEAFF.

The chain links TRBV15 to TRBJ2-5; D unresolved. Trimming stripped 3 bases from V and 5 bases from J, with 4 bases between. Germline lookup yields CDR1 LNHNV and CDR2 YYDKDF (reference sequence). The length of the CDR3 is 11 residues. The CDR3 DNA reads as TGTGCCACCAGCAGCCGGGAGACCCAGTACTTC. Translated, it gives CATSSRETQYF.

The chain couples TRBV28 to TRBJ2-7, with D perhaps matching TRBD2 (5 bases). Trimming took off 3 bases at V and 4 bases at J, with 13 bases between the two ends. CDR1 is MDHEN and CDR2 is SYDVKM in the germline V gene. CDR3 length equals 14 residues. DNA of the CDR3: TGTGCCAGCAGTTTTCGAGGGTCTGGGTACGAGCAGTACTTC. It codes for CASSFRGSGYEQYF.

V gene TRBV18 combines with J gene TRBJ2-7; 7 nucleotides align to TRBD1. The CDR3 loop spans 12 amino acids. Germline V lookup: CDR1 KGHSH, CDR2 LQKENI. With 5 bases clipped from V and 6 bases from J, the junction kept 4 bases outside the gene matches. In DNA, the CDR3 is TGTGCCAGCTCAACAGGGGCTGGCGAGCAGTACTTC. Translation: CASSTGAGEQYF.

The chain joins TRBV5-8 to TRBJ2-7; 12 nucleotides align to TRBD2. The CDR3 loop spans 15 amino acids. With 0 bases clipped from V and 5 bases from J, the junction kept 3 bases outside the gene matches. Germline lookup yields CDR1 SGHTS and CDR2 YDEGEE. This CDR3 is CASSLGLAGVNEQYF. DNA for the CDR3: TGTGCCAGCAGCTTGGGACTAGCGGGAGTTAACGAGCAGTACTTC.

The chain employs TRBV4-3 and TRBJ1-4, with 7 bases matching TRBD1. CDR1 is LGHNA, CDR2 YSLEER, per germline. J was trimmed by 2 bases and V by 3 bases; bases with no gene match: 3. This CDR3 contains 15 residues. DNA for the CDR3: TGCGCCAGCAGCCAGGAGGGGGCGACTAATGAAAAACTGTTTTTT. As protein: CASSQEGATNEKLFF.

The gene calls are TRBV7-6 and TRBJ2-7; TRBD1 matches 7 bases. Germline values: CDR1 SGHVS, CDR2 FNYEAQ. CDR3 size: 15 residues. The V and J ends lost 5 bases and 3 bases, in that order; junction bases with no gene match: 10. The CDR3 bases are TGTGCCAGCAGCGATAGGACAGGAGGCATCTACGAGCAGTACTTC. Amino acid sequence: CASSDRTGGIYEQYF.

The V gene is TRBV19, the J gene TRBJ2-2; 8 bases align to TRBD1. Germline values: CDR1 LNHDA, CDR2 SQIVND (reference sequence). The V segment lost 5 bases and the J segment 9 bases; nucleotides outside the gene matches: 5. The CDR3 runs 13 residues. The CDR3 region is CASSPRGRRELFF. DNA for the CDR3: TGTGCCAGTAGTCCCAGGGGGCGCCGGGAGCTGTTTTTT.

The genes are TRBV6-1 and TRBJ2-7; D unclear. The CDR3 has 15 residues. Germline assignment: CDR1 MNHNS and CDR2 SASEGT. Trimming stripped 1 base from V and 3 bases from J, with 13 bases between. As DNA, the CDR3 is TGTGCCAGCAGTGAAGTCAGGCAGACCCTCTACGAGCAGTACTTC. Its translation is CASSEVRQTLYEQYF.

The chain carries TRBV9 and TRBJ2-3, with D maybe TRBD2 (6 bases). CDR1 SGDLS and CDR2 YYNGEE come from the germline V gene. This CDR3 has 16 residues. Trimming removed 3 bases at V and 2 bases at J, with 16 bases between. In DNA, the CDR3 is TGTGCCAGCAGCGCCCGACCGGGAGCGATCACAGATACGCAGTATTTT. This sequence encodes CASSARPGAITDTQYF.

The J gene is TRBJ1-1, the V gene TRBV7-8, with 7 bases fitting TRBD1. Germline CDR1 and CDR2: SGHVS and FQNEAQ. After removal of 1 base from V and 1 base from J, the junction contained 12 bases not matched to a gene. The CDR3 sequence is 18 residues long. The CDR3 region has the DNA TGTGCCAGCAGCTTAGTGTTGGACAGGAGCCGTCAGAACACTGAAGCTTTCTTT. Protein product: CASSLVLDRSRQNTEAFF.

The chain has TRBV15 and TRBJ2-1, with 8 bases matching TRBD1. This CDR3 is 16 amino acids long. The V gene end was trimmed by 0 bases and the J gene end by 9 bases; junction bases not matched to a gene: 10. CDR1 is LNHNV and CDR2 is YYDKDF in the germline V gene (reference sequence). The CDR3, as DNA: TGTGCCACCAGCAGAGATAGGGGACAGGTTTTCAGTGAGCAGTTCTTC. Amino acid sequence: CATSRDRGQVFSEQFF.

This clone was seen once. The V call is TRBV15, the J call TRBJ1-1, with a weak D call TRBD1 (6 bases). The CDR3 is 15 amino acids. Germline assignment: CDR1 LNHNV and CDR2 YYDKDF (reference sequence). V was pared by 1 base and J by 5 bases, with 14 bases between. For the CDR3, the DNA is TGTGCCACCAGCAGAGTTGGCAGGGGTAGGACTGAAGCTTTCTTT. As protein: CATSRVGRGRTEAFF.

This sequence joins TRBV27 and TRBJ2-2; the D gene is possibly TRBD2 (6 bases). Per the germline V gene, CDR1 is MNHEY and CDR2 is SMNVEV (reference sequence). CDR3 length: 14 residues. Trimming took 3 bases from V and 5 from J, leaving 10 bases between them. The CDR3: CASSFGGMTGELFF. DNA of the CDR3: TGTGCCAGCAGTTTCGGAGGGATGACCGGGGAGCTGTTTTTT.

The chain combines TRBV2 with TRBJ2-1; possibly TRBD1 for D (6 bases). Germline V gene data show CDR1 as SNHLY and CDR2 as FYNNEI. V lost 2 bases and J 6 bases, leaving 14 bases between the germline ends. The CDR3 extends over 15 amino acids. CDR3: CASSEMGATANEQFF. In DNA, the CDR3 is TGTGCCAGCAGTGAAATGGGGGCTACCGCCAATGAGCAGTTCTTC.